This TCR beta chain was captured in a study of human T cells and chemical hapten exposure. TCRdb re-derived calls from the RACE reads in MiXCR, one entry per CDR3 protein. The table records 110,000 to 150,000 distinct CDR3 sequences, roughly 10% of them present only once. Time point: patch test 2, 6 weeks after DPC sensitization. Noted treatment: therapeutic diphenylcyclopropenone sensitization with weekly scalp DPC. The germline gives CDR1 SGHRS, CDR2 YFSETQ. This CDR3 is 17 amino acids long. With V trimmed by 3 bases and J by 0 bases, 9 bases remained unmatched. The V and J genes are TRBV5-1 and TRBJ1-3, with 7 bases aligning to TRBD1. This specimen consisted of whole blood, obtained in connection with sensitization to the hapten diphenylcyclopropenone (DPC). The clonotype comes from a woman aged 45-59 years with alopecia areata. Some clones in this sample may be carry-over from other donors' samples. The CDR3 bases are TGCGCCAGCAGCTCCACTCCGACAGGGTCCTCTGGAAACACCATATATTTT. This gives the protein CASSSTPTGSSGNTIYF.